Sequencing of this T cell receptor beta chain was carried out in a study of shared clonotypes between healthy human individuals. Only CD45RO-negative cells positively selected for CCR7 counted as naive CD8 cells, so terminally differentiated effector memory CD45RA+ cells were excluded. Data came from immunoSEQ multiplex PCR; TCRdb stores just in-frame clones and leaves some out. The table records around 2.1 million clones, 85% to 95% of them present only once. The clonotype was recovered from a man in his late teens or twenties in good health. Some clones in this sample may be carry-over from other donors' samples. Sequenced sample: naive CD8+ T cells from PBMCs.

CDR3 amino acids: CASSPDSRSSYEQYF. DNA for the CDR3: TGTGCCAGCAGCCCGGACTCCCGAAGCTCCTACGAGCAGTACTTC. The chain joins TRBV5-6 to TRBJ2-7; D may be TRBD2 (5 bases). Looked up from germline, CDR1 is SGHDT and CDR2 is YYEEEE. The CDR3 extends over 15 amino acids. The V and J ends lost 4 bases and 0 bases respectively, with 14 bases between them.